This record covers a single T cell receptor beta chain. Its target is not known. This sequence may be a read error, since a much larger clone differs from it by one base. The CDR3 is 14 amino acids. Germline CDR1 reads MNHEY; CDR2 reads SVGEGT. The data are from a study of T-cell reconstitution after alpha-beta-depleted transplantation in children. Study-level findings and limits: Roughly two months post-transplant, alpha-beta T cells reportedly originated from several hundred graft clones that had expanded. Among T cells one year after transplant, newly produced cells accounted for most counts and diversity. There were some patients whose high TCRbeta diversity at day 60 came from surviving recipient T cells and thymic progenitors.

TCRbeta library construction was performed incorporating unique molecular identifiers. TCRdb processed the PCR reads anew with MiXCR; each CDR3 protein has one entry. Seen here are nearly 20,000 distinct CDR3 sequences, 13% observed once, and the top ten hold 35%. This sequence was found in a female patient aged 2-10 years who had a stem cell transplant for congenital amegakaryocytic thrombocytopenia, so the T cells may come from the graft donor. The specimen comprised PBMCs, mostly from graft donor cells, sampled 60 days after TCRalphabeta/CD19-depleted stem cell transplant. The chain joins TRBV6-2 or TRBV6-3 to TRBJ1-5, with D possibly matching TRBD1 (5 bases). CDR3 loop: CASRYKGPNQPQHF. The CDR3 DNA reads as TGTGCCAGCCGTTACAAGGGACCCAATCAGCCCCAGCATTTT.